These 12 T cell receptor beta chains came from one sample sequenced in a study of blood T cell repertoires in COVID-19 (TCRdb year 2020). To prepare the library, the immunoSEQ multiplex PCR assay was applied. What TCRdb holds here is the immuneACCESS table cut down to in-frame rearrangements. Part of the clones is not present; checked against another copy, under half of the missing clones reflect an unresolved V gene, and the others are unexplained. The sample records about 120,000 clones, less than 85% of which are singletons. The top ten clonotypes cover about 2.1% of the sample. The sequencing sample was made of peripheral blood. The source is a man aged 30 to 39 with acute or convalescent COVID-19.

V gene TRBV27 combines with J gene TRBJ1-4; D is unresolved. The CDR3 has 13 amino acids. V was pared by 6 bases and J by 8 bases, with 13 bases between. From germline, CDR1 is MNHEY and CDR2 SMNVEV (reference sequence). This CDR3 is CASSPTPPEKLFF. CDR3 DNA sequence: TGTGCCAGCAGCCCTACCCCCCCCGAAAAACTGTTTTTT.

The genes are TRBV6-1 and TRBJ1-2; D may be TRBD1 (5 bases). V was cut by 1 base and J by 4 bases, with 7 bases left in between. The germline CDR1 and CDR2 sequences are MNHNS and SASEGT. This CDR3 has 13 residues. As DNA, the CDR3 is TGTGCCAGCAGTGAAGGACAGCCCTATGGCTACACCTTC. Translated, it gives CASSEGQPYGYTF.

The rearrangement uses TRBV5-6 and TRBJ1-2; TRBD1 is a possible D gene (5 bases). Germline lookup yields CDR1 SGHDT and CDR2 YYEEEE. The ends were cut back, 4 bases at V and 0 bases at J, with 10 bases in the middle. The CDR3 has 14 amino acids. CDR3 region: CASSPTDPNYGYTF. DNA of the CDR3: TGTGCCAGCAGCCCGACAGACCCTAACTATGGCTACACCTTC.

This chain connects TRBV2 to TRBJ2-7, with 10 bases lining up with TRBD2. V lost 7 bases and J lost 6; bases outside the gene matches: 9. CDR1 is SNHLY, CDR2 FYNNEI, per germline. This CDR3 spans 14 amino acids. Here the CDR3 reads CASTPRAGGGEQYF. In DNA, the CDR3 is TGTGCCAGCACCCCCCGAGCGGGGGGGGGCGAGCAGTACTTC.

The J gene is TRBJ1-4, the V gene TRBV4-1; TRBD1 aligns across 9 bases. The germline gives CDR1 MGHRA, CDR2 YSYEKL. The CDR3 has 15 residues. Trimming took 1 base from V and 7 from J; bases not matched to a gene: 4. CDR3 nucleotides: TGCGCCAGCAGCCAAGCGGGACAGGGTCTTGAAAAACTGTTTTTT. Residues: CASSQAGQGLEKLFF.

This chain joins TRBV12-3 or TRBV12-4 and TRBJ2-5; D is uncertain. V lost 4 bases and J 2 bases, leaving 8 bases between the germline ends. The CDR3 runs 13 residues. The CDR3 spells CASSSPEQETQYF. The CDR3 DNA sequence: TGTGCCAGCAGTTCTCCCGAGCAAGAGACCCAGTACTTC.

This chain joins TRBV7-9 and TRBJ1-1; D remains ambiguous. The germline V and J ends were trimmed by 6 bases and 7 bases, with 9 bases remaining between them. CDR3 length equals 11 residues. CDR1 and CDR2 from the germline V gene are SEHNR and FQNEAQ (reference sequence). CDR3 in DNA: TGTGCCAGCAGTTTCACAGATGAAGCTTTCTTT. This translates into CASSFTDEAFF.

Remarks on this clone: Other DNA variants within this sample encode the same CDR3. The CDR3 DNA is TGTGCCTGGACGGTAAACTATGGCTACACCTTC. Translating it yields CAWTVNYGYTF. This chain uses TRBV30 with TRBJ1-2, with D unclear. Germline loops: CDR1 GTSNPN, CDR2 SVGIG (reference sequence). The CDR3 sequence is 11 residues long. Trimming stripped 4 bases from V and 2 bases from J, with 5 bases between.

This clone was counted a few times. The CDR3 here is CAISGTSEPQHF. As DNA, the CDR3 is TGTGCCATCAGTGGTACCTCGGAGCCCCAGCATTTT. The V gene is TRBV10-3, the J gene TRBJ1-5; D call uncertain. V was shortened by 4 bases and J by 8 bases, with 9 bases between the two germline ends. The germline gives CDR1 ENHRY, CDR2 SYGVKD. The CDR3 extends over 12 amino acids.

This chain connects TRBV6-2 or TRBV6-3 to TRBJ1-5, with 8 bases matching TRBD1. V gave up 0 bases and J gave up 0 bases; unmatched junction bases: 7. Germline V lookup: CDR1 MNHEY, CDR2 SVGEGT. The CDR3 consists of 18 residues. CDR3 bases: TGTGCCAGCAGTTACTCCGGACAGGGTGGAACTAGCAATCAGCCCCAGCATTTT. Amino acids: CASSYSGQGGTSNQPQHF.

This clone is a singleton in its sample. The V and J genes are TRBV12-3 or TRBV12-4 and TRBJ2-3; D gene ambiguous. The CDR3 has 13 residues. With 8 bases removed from V and 4 bases from J, the gap between germline ends came to 13 bases. CDR3 DNA: TGTGCCAGCGCCCCCCCACACCCAGATACGCAGTATTTT. Encoded protein: CASAPPHPDTQYF.

This sequence joins TRBV2 and TRBJ2-1, with a tentative D call TRBD1 (7 bases). V lost 6 bases to trimming and J lost 3 bases, with 27 bases between them. The CDR3 extends over 19 amino acids. Looked up from germline, CDR1 is SNHLY and CDR2 is FYNNEI. CDR3 bases: TGTGCCAGCAGCGAGAGTGGGCAGGGGGGCTTCGGGATCTACAATGAGCAGTTCTTC. Translation: CASSESGQGGFGIYNEQFF.